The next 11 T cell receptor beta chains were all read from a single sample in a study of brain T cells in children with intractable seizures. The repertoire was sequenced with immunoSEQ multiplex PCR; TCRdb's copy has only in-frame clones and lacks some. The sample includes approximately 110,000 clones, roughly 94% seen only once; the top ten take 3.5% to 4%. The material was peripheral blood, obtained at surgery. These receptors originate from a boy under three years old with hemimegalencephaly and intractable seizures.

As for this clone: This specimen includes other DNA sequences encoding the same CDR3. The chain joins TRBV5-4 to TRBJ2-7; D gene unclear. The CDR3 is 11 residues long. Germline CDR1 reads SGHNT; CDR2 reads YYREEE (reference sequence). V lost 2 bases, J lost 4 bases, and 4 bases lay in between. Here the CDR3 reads CASSLGYEQYF. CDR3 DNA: TGTGCCAGCAGCTTAGGGTACGAGCAGTACTTC.

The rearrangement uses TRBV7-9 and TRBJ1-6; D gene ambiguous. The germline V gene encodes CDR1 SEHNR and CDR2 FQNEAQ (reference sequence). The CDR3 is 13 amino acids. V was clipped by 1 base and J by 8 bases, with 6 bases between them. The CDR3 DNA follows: TGTGCCAGCAGCTTAGATTGGGATTCACCCCTCCACTTT. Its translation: CASSLDWDSPLHF.

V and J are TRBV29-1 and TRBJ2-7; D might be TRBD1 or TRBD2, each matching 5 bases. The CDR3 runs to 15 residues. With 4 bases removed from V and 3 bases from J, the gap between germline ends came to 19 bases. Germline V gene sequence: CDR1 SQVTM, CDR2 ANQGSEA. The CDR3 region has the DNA TGCAGCGTTGTACGGGATCTAGGGGCCCGCTACGAGCAGTACTTC. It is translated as CSVVRDLGARYEQYF.

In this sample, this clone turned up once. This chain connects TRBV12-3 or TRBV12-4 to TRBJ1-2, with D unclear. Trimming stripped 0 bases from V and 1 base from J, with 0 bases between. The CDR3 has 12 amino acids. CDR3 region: CASSLANYGYTF. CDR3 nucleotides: TGTGCCAGCAGTTTAGCTAACTATGGCTACACCTTC.

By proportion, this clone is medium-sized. Here the CDR3 reads CASSFYMLFRVVLTTEAFF. For the CDR3, the DNA is TGTGCCAGCAGTTTTTATATGCTGTTTCGGGTTGTTCTTACCACTGAAGCTTTCTTT. This chain joins TRBV28 and TRBJ1-1; no clear D gene. This CDR3 is 19 amino acids long. Germline V gene lookup returns CDR1 MDHEN and CDR2 SYDVKM. V was clipped by 3 bases and J by 4 bases, with 27 bases between them.

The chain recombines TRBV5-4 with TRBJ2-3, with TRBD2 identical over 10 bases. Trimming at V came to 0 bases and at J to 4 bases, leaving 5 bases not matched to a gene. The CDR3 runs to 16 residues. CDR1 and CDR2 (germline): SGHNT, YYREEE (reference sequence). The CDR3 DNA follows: TGTGCCAGCAGCTTGGCGGGGCTAGCGGGAGCAGATACGCAGTATTTT. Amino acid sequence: CASSLAGLAGADTQYF.

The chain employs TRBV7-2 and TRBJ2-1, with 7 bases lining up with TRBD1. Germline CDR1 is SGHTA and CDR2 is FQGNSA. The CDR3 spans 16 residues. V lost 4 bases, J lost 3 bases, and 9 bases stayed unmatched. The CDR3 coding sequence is TGTGCCAGCAGCTCCCCGACAGGGTTCGGCTACAATGAGCAGTTCTTC. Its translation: CASSSPTGFGYNEQFF.

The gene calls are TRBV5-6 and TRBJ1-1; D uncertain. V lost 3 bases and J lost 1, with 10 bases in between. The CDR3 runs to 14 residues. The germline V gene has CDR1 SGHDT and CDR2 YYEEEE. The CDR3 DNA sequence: TGTGCCAGCAGCTCCGCCGGTAGGAACACTGAAGCTTTCTTT. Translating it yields CASSSAGRNTEAFF.

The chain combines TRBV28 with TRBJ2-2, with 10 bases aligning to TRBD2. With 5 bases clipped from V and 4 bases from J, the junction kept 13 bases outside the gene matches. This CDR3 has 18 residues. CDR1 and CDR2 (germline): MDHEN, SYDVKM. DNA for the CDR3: TGTGCCAGCAGTACCCGACCCCTAGCGGGAGATGGCACCGGGGAGCTGTTTTTT. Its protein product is CASSTRPLAGDGTGELFF.

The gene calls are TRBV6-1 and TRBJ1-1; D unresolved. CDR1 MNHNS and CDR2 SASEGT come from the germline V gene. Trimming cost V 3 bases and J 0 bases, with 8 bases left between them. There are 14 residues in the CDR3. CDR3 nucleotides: TGTGCCAGCAGTGACAGGCCACTGAACACTGAAGCTTTCTTT. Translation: CASSDRPLNTEAFF.

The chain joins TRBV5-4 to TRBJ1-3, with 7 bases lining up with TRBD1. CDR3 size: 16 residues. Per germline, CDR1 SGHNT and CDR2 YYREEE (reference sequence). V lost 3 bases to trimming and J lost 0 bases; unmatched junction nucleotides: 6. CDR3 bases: TGTGCCAGCAGCTCCCCGACAGGGAGCTCTGGAAACACCATATATTTT. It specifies CASSSPTGSSGNTIYF. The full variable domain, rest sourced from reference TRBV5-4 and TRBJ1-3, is ETGVTQSPTHLIKTRGQQVTLRCSSQSGHNTVSWYQQALGQGPQFIFQYYREEENGRGNFPPRFSGLQFPNYSSELNVNALELDDSALYLCASSSPTGSSGNTIYFGEGSWLTVV.